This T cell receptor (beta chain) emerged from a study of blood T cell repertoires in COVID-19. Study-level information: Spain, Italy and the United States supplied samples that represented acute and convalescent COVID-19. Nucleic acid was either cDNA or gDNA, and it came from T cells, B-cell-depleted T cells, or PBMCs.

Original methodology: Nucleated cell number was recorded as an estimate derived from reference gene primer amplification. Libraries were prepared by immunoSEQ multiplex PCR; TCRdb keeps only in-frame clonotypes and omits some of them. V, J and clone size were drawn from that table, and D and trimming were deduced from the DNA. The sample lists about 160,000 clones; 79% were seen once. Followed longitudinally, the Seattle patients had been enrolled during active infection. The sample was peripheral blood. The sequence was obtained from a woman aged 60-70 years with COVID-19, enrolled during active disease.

As DNA, the CDR3 is TGCGCCAGCAGCCTGACAGGGGCTCTCTACGAGCAGTACTTC. It is translated as CASSLTGALYEQYF. The gene calls are TRBV5-1 and TRBJ2-7; TRBD1 matches at 8 bases. CDR3 length: 14 amino acids. Germline trimming cut 4 bases from V and 3 bases from J; bases unmatched to any gene: 6. Germline V lookup: CDR1 SGHRS, CDR2 YFSETQ.